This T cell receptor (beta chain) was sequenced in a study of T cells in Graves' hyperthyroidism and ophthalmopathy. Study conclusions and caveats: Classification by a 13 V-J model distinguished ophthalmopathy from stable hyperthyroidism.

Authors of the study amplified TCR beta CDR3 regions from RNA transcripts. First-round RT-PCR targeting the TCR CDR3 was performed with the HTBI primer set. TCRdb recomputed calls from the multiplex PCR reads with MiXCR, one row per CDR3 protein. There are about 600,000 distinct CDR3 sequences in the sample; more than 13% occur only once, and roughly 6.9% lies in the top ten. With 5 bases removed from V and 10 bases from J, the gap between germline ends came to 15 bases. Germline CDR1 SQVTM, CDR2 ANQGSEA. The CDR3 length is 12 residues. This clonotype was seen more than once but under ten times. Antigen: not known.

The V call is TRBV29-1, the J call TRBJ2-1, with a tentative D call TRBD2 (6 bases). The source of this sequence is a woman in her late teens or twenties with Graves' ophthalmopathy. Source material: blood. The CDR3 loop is CSVRERKAEQFF. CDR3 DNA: TGCAGCGTTCGGGAGAGGAAGGCGGAGCAGTTCTTC.